This entry concerns a single TCR beta chain. The data belong to a study of T cell responses to AZD1222 COVID-19 vaccine. Study in general: Second-dose schedules of about 4 or about 12 weeks were combined.

Data came from immunoSEQ multiplex PCR; TCRdb stores just in-frame clones and leaves some out. This table has 100,000 to 150,000 clones, approximately 92% appearing once. CDR3 size: 12 residues. V was cut by 5 bases and J by 2 bases, with 6 bases left in between. Germline CDR1 LNHDA, CDR2 SQIVND (reference sequence). This specimen consisted of peripheral blood, obtained on day 0 of AZD1222 vaccination. The source of this sequence is an adult in good health. The rearrangement uses TRBV19 and TRBJ2-5, with no clear D. The CDR3 reads CASSVNQETQYF. Written as DNA, the CDR3 is TGTGCCAGTAGTGTGAATCAAGAGACCCAGTACTTC. The full variable domain, rest sourced from reference TRBV19 and TRBJ2-5, is DGGITQSPKYLFRKEGQNVTLSCEQNLNHDAMYWYRQDPGQGLRLIYYSQIVNDFQKGDIAEGYSVSREKKESFPLTVTSAQKNPTAFYLCASSVNQETQYFGPGTRLLVL.